One sample yielded the 25 T cell receptor beta chains listed below, sequenced in a study of blood T cell repertoires in COVID-19. Method: immunoSEQ multiplex PCR; TCRdb's copy keeps in-frame clones and lacks some. The sample includes 150,000 or so clones, roughly 87% seen only once; the top ten take around 4.6%. The sequenced sample consisted of peripheral blood. These receptor sequences come from a human donor in a cohort sampled during active COVID-19.

Only one count was recorded for this clone. The CDR3 is CAWTAGGNEKLFF. The DNA of the CDR3 is TGTGCCTGGACGGCAGGGGGTAATGAAAAACTGTTTTTT. J is TRBJ1-4 and V is TRBV30; 7 nucleotides line up with TRBD1. The CDR3 sequence is 13 residues long. Germline V CDR1 and CDR2: GTSNPN, SVGIG (reference sequence). Losses at the gene ends were 4 bases for V and 4 bases for J; bases not matched to a gene: 3.

This chain joins TRBV28 and TRBJ1-5; no reliable D call. There are 11 residues in the CDR3. The V end lost 4 bases, the J end lost 9 bases, and 7 bases lay between the germline ends. From germline, CDR1 is MDHEN and CDR2 SYDVKM. This CDR3 is CASSSLSPQHF. As DNA, the CDR3 is TGTGCCAGCAGTTCCCTCTCGCCCCAGCATTTT.

This clone was counted only a few times. V and J are TRBV7-8 and TRBJ1-6; D is uncertain. Trimming pared 5 bases from V and 5 bases from J, leaving 10 bases between. Germline CDR1 reads SGHVS; CDR2 reads FQNEAQ. The CDR3 has 14 amino acids. The CDR3 loop reads CASSADLDNSPLHF. CDR3 nucleotide sequence: TGTGCCAGCAGCGCCGACTTGGATAATTCACCCCTCCACTTT.

V is TRBV3-1 (or the pseudogene TRBV3-2) and J is TRBJ2-5; D perhaps matches TRBD1 (6 bases). The germline V gene encodes CDR1 LGHDT and CDR2 YNNKEL (reference sequence). Trimming shortened V by 0 bases and J by 5 bases, and 13 bases separated the two germline ends. This CDR3 is 15 amino acids long. The CDR3 sequence is CASSQEGRGRETQYF. The CDR3 bases are TGTGCCAGCAGCCAAGAAGGCAGGGGAAGGGAGACCCAGTACTTC.

The chain couples TRBV2 to TRBJ1-2; possibly TRBD1 for D (5 bases). The CDR3 extends over 14 amino acids. V was pared by 4 bases and J by 2 bases, with 11 bases between. Germline CDR1 is SNHLY and CDR2 is FYNNEI. CDR3 amino acids: CASSGQSHNYGYTF. In DNA form, the CDR3 reads TGTGCCAGCAGTGGACAGTCCCACAACTATGGCTACACCTTC.

This chain uses TRBV19 with TRBJ2-1; tentatively, D is TRBD2 (5 bases). This CDR3 has 16 amino acids. Looked up from germline, CDR1 is LNHDA and CDR2 is SQIVND (reference sequence). Trimming left V 5 bases short and J 0 bases short, with 14 bases between. In DNA, the CDR3 is TGTGCCAGTAGTTTTCCGGGGTCCAGCTCCTACAATGAGCAGTTCTTC. It specifies CASSFPGSSSYNEQFF.

This clone appeared once. The chain combines TRBV25-1 with TRBJ1-2; D not certain. This CDR3 spans 12 amino acids. Germline V gene sequence: CDR1 MGHDK, CDR2 SYGVNS. V lost 1 base, J lost 5 bases, and 5 bases lay in between. DNA for the CDR3: TGTGCCAGCAGTGAATGGGCGTATGGCTACACCTTC. As protein: CASSEWAYGYTF.

The chain recombines TRBV21-1 with TRBJ1-1; the DNA was not compared with TRBD1, the D call given in the table. TRBV21-1 is recorded as a pseudogene. This CDR3 spans 14 amino acids. The CDR3 loop is CANSTLTVNTEAFF. The CDR3 DNA reads as TGTGCCAACAGCACCCTGACAGTGAACACTGAAGCTTTCTTT.

The chain employs TRBV5-4 and TRBJ2-7, with a weak D call TRBD2 (6 bases). Trimming shortened V by 2 bases and J by 1 base, and 13 bases separated the two germline ends. The CDR3 length is 15 residues. Germline V gene data show CDR1 as SGHNT and CDR2 as YYREEE (reference sequence). This CDR3 reads CASSFGAGNSYEQYF. CDR3 sequence (DNA): TGTGCCAGCAGCTTCGGGGCGGGAAATTCCTACGAGCAGTACTTC. The variable domain in full, with the rest retrieved from reference TRBV5-4 and TRBJ2-7, is ETGVTQSPTHLIKTRGQQVTLRCSSQSGHNTVSWYQQALGQGPQFIFQYYREEENGRGNFPPRFSGLQFPNYSSELNVNALELDDSALYLCASSFGAGNSYEQYFGPGTRLTVT.

The chain employs TRBV3-1 (or the pseudogene TRBV3-2) and TRBJ2-3; 11 bases line up with TRBD2. V was clipped by 2 bases and J by 6 bases; unmatched bases: 10. The CDR3 runs 17 residues. CDR1 and CDR2 from the germline V gene are LGHDT and YNNKEL (reference sequence). Written as DNA, the CDR3 is TGTGCCAGCAGCCAATTTCTACTAGCGGGGGTCCCCGATACGCAGTATTTT. Translation gives CASSQFLLAGVPDTQYF.

The V call is TRBV7-9, the J call TRBJ2-7, with TRBD1 identical over 8 bases. The J segment lost 5 bases and the V segment lost 1 base, leaving 4 bases of the junction unmatched. Germline values: CDR1 SEHNR, CDR2 FQNEAQ (reference sequence). This CDR3 spans 14 amino acids. CDR3: CASSLGQGADEQYF. As DNA, the CDR3 is TGTGCCAGCAGCTTAGGGCAGGGGGCTGACGAGCAGTACTTC.

This sequence joins TRBV28 and TRBJ1-5, with TRBD1 matching 7 bases. V lost 2 bases, J lost 0 bases, and 4 bases stayed unmatched. Germline assignment: CDR1 MDHEN and CDR2 SYDVKM. The CDR3 covers 16 residues. The CDR3 loop reads CASSLPRGYSNQPQHF. The CDR3 DNA sequence: TGTGCCAGCAGTTTACCCAGGGGGTATAGCAATCAGCCCCAGCATTTT.

V is TRBV5-4 and J is TRBJ1-2, with D tentatively TRBD1 (6 bases). Per the germline V gene, CDR1 is SGHNT and CDR2 is YYREEE (reference sequence). V dropped 4 bases and J dropped 8 bases, with 9 bases sitting between them. The CDR3 loop spans 11 amino acids. The CDR3 region is CASSIRGGYTF. DNA of the CDR3: TGTGCCAGCAGCATCAGGGGCGGCTACACCTTC.

The J gene is TRBJ2-2, the V gene TRBV7-3, with a tentative D call TRBD2 (6 bases). The CDR3 covers 13 residues. Trimming took off 2 bases at V and 7 bases at J, with 8 bases between the two ends. Germline V CDR1 and CDR2: SGHTA, FQGTGA. CDR3 region: CASSLGGIGELFF. The CDR3 DNA reads TGTGCCAGCAGCTTAGGAGGGATCGGGGAGCTGTTTTTT.

The chain carries TRBV28 and TRBJ1-5; 7 nucleotides line up with TRBD1. Losses at the gene ends were 5 bases for V and 1 base for J; bases not matched to a gene: 5. Germline V lookup: CDR1 MDHEN, CDR2 SYDVKM. The length of the CDR3 is 15 residues. The CDR3 sequence: CASSPRRGSNQPQHF. The DNA of the CDR3 is TGTGCCAGCAGTCCCCGCAGGGGGAGCAATCAGCCCCAGCATTTT.

V usage is TRBV7-6 and J usage is TRBJ2-7, with 7 bases lining up with TRBD1. The J segment lost 4 bases and the V segment lost 7 bases, leaving 10 bases of the junction unmatched. The V gene's germline CDR1 is SGHVS and CDR2 FNYEAQ. The CDR3 loop spans 14 amino acids. This CDR3 reads CASTLRQGPYEQYF. The CDR3 DNA reads as TGTGCCAGCACCCTTAGACAGGGTCCTTACGAGCAGTACTTC.

The chain has TRBV20-1 and TRBJ1-1; D remains ambiguous. The CDR3 extends over 10 amino acids. Trimming removed 3 bases at V and 4 bases at J, with 3 bases between. In germline, CDR1 is DFQATT, CDR2 SNEGSKA (reference sequence). Written as DNA, the CDR3 is TGCAGTGCTAGCCTCACTGAAGCTTTCTTT. Its translation is CSASLTEAFF.

In the case of this clone: In the same sample, other DNA sequences code for this CDR3. The V gene is TRBV11-3, the J gene TRBJ2-5, with TRBD2 matching 14 bases. There are 15 residues in the CDR3. CDR1 and CDR2 (germline): SGHNT, YENEEA. J was trimmed by 3 bases and V by 5 bases; bases with no gene match: 2. CDR3 protein: CASSLGLAGEETQYF. As DNA, the CDR3 is TGTGCCAGCAGCCTGGGACTAGCGGGGGAAGAGACCCAGTACTTC.

This chain uses TRBV20-1 with TRBJ2-7; D remains unclear. The germline V gene has CDR1 DFQATT and CDR2 SNEGSKA (reference sequence). Trimming removed 2 bases at V and 4 bases at J, with 6 bases between. The CDR3 runs to 11 residues. The CDR3 bases are TGCAGTGCTAGAACCGAGTACGAGCAGTACTTC. It yields the protein CSARTEYEQYF.

This clone has only one observation. The J gene is TRBJ2-5, the V gene TRBV9; 7 nucleotides agree with TRBD2. This CDR3 is 14 amino acids long. The junction had 4 bases not matched to a gene; V was cut back by 1 base and J by 4 bases. Looked up from germline, CDR1 is SGDLS and CDR2 is YYNGEE. The CDR3 sequence is CASSVWGGRETQYF. The CDR3 DNA reads TGTGCCAGCAGCGTATGGGGCGGGAGAGAGACCCAGTACTTC.

This clone was observed a few times. V and J are TRBV9 and TRBJ1-3; 7 bases match TRBD1. V lost 0 bases to trimming and J lost 3 bases; unmatched junction nucleotides: 6. This CDR3 region has 16 residues. The germline CDR1 and CDR2 sequences are SGDLS and YYNGEE. The CDR3 region is CASSVAGQGVGNTIYF. For the CDR3, the DNA is TGTGCCAGCAGCGTAGCTGGGCAGGGGGTTGGAAACACCATATATTTT.

V is TRBV3-1 (or the pseudogene TRBV3-2) and J is TRBJ2-3, with a weak D call TRBD2 (7 bases). The V gene lost 2 bases and the J gene lost 2 bases, with 14 bases spanning the gap. This CDR3 spans 16 amino acids. Looked up from germline, CDR1 is LGHDT and CDR2 is YNNKEL (reference sequence). This CDR3 is CASSQRGGANTDTQYF. In nucleotides, the CDR3 is TGTGCCAGCAGCCAACGAGGGGGGGCTAACACAGATACGCAGTATTTT.

The J gene is TRBJ2-3, the V gene TRBV3-1 (or the pseudogene TRBV3-2); 11 nucleotides line up with TRBD2. Germline loops: CDR1 LGHDT, CDR2 YNNKEL (reference sequence). The CDR3 has 14 amino acids. The V segment lost 4 bases and the J segment 8 bases; nucleotides outside the gene matches: 5. DNA of the CDR3: TGTGCCAGCAGCCTACTAGCGGGGGAGGGTACGCAGTATTTT. This translates into CASSLLAGEGTQYF.

The CDR3 sequence: CASSLGQGEQYF. The CDR3 coding sequence is TGTGCCAGCAGTCTCGGTCAGGGCGAGCAGTACTTC. The J gene is TRBJ2-7, the V gene TRBV28; TRBD1 is a possible D gene (5 bases). The germline gives CDR1 MDHEN, CDR2 SYDVKM. V shed 5 bases and J shed 6 bases, with 11 bases lying between them. This CDR3 has 12 amino acids.

The chain employs TRBV4-3 and TRBJ1-1, with 8 positions matching TRBD1. The CDR3 runs 14 residues. V was clipped by 3 bases and J by 7 bases; unmatched bases: 7. Germline-derived CDR1 and CDR2 are LGHNA and YSLEER. The CDR3 protein is CASSQGQGADEAFF. CDR3 nucleotide sequence: TGCGCCAGCAGCCAGGGCCAGGGGGCGGATGAAGCTTTCTTT.